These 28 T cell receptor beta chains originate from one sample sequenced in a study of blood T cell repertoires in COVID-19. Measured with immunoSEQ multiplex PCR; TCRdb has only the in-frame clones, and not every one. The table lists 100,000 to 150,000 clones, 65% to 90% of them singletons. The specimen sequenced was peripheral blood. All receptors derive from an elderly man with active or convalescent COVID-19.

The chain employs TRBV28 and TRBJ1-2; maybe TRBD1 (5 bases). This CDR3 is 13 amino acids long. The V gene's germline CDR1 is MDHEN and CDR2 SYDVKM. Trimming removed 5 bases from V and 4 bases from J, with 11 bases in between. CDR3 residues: CASSLQGGYGYTF. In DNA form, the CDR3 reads TGTGCCAGCAGTCTCCAGGGTGGCTATGGCTACACCTTC.

As DNA, the CDR3 is TGTGCCAGCACGGTCTCTGGCAGGGACTACGAGCAGTACTTC. It translates to CASTVSGRDYEQYF. This chain connects TRBV3-1 (or the pseudogene TRBV3-2) to TRBJ2-7; D might be TRBD1 (5 bases). The germline V gene has CDR1 LGHDT and CDR2 YNNKEL (reference sequence). With 7 bases removed from V and 3 bases from J, the gap between germline ends came to 16 bases. The CDR3 consists of 14 residues.

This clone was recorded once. CDR3: CASSPNPRGGNSPLHF. CDR3 nucleotide sequence: TGCGCCAGCAGCCCAAACCCCAGGGGCGGTAATTCACCCCTCCACTTT. This sequence joins TRBV5-1 and TRBJ1-6; D is possibly TRBD1 (6 bases). Trimming cost V 4 bases and J 6 bases, with 17 bases left between them. CDR1 and CDR2 from the germline V gene are SGHRS and YFSETQ. CDR3 length equals 16 residues. Filled out from reference TRBV5-1 and TRBJ1-6, the complete variable domain reads KAGVTQTPRYLIKTRGQQVTLSCSPISGHRSVSWYQQTPGQGLQFLFEYFSETQRNKGNFPGRFSGRQFSNSRSEMNVSTLELGDSALYLCASSPNPRGGNSPLHFGNGTRLTVT.

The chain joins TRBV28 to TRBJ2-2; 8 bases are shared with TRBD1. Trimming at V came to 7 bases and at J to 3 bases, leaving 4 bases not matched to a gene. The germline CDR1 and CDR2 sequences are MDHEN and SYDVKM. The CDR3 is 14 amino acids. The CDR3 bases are TGTGCCAGCACCAACAGGGGGGACACCGGGGAGCTGTTTTTT. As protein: CASTNRGDTGELFF.

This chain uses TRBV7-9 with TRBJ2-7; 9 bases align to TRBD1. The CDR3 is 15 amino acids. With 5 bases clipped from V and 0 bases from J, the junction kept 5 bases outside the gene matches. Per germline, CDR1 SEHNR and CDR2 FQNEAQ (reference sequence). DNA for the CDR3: TGTGCCAGCAGCCCCGGGACAGGGTCCTCCTACGAGCAGTACTTC. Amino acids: CASSPGTGSSYEQYF.

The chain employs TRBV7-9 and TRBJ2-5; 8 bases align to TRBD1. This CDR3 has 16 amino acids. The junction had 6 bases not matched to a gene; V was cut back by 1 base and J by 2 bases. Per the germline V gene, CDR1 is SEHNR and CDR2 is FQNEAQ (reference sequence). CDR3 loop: CASSLVGQGGQETQYF. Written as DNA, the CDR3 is TGTGCCAGCAGCTTAGTCGGACAGGGTGGGCAAGAGACCCAGTACTTC.

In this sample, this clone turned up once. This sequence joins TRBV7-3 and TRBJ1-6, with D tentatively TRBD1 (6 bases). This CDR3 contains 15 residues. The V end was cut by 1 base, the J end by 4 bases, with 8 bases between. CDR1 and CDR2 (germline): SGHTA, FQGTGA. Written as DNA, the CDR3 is TGTGCCAGCAGCTTAAGGACAGAGTATAATTCACCCCTCCACTTT. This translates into CASSLRTEYNSPLHF.

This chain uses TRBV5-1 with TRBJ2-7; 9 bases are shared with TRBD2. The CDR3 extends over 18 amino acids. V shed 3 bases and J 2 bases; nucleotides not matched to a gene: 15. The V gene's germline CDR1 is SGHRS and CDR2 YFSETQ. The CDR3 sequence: CASSYLLRRASGTYEQYF. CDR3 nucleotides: TGCGCCAGCAGCTACCTCCTTCGCCGGGCTAGCGGGACCTACGAGCAGTACTTC. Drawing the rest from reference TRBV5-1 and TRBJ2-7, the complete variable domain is KAGVTQTPRYLIKTRGQQVTLSCSPISGHRSVSWYQQTPGQGLQFLFEYFSETQRNKGNFPGRFSGRQFSNSRSEMNVSTLELGDSALYLCASSYLLRRASGTYEQYFGPGTRLTVT.

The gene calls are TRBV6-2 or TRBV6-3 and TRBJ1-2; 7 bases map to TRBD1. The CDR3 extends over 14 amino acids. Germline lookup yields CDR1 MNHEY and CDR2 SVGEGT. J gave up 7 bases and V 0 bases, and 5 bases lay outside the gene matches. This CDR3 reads CASSYSRTGAGYTF. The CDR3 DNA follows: TGTGCCAGCAGTTACTCGAGGACAGGAGCTGGCTACACCTTC.

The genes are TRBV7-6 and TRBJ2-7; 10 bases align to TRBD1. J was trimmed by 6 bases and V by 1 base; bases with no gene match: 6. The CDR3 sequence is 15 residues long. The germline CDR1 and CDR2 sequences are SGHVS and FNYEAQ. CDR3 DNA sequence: TGTGCCAGCAGCTTAGTAATGGGACAGGGGTCCGAGCAGTACTTC. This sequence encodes CASSLVMGQGSEQYF.

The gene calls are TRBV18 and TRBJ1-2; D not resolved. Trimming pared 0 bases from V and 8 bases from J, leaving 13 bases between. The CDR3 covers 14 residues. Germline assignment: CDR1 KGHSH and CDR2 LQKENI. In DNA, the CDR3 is TGTGCCAGCTCACCACCGACGGAGGAATGGGGCTACACCTTC. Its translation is CASSPPTEEWGYTF.

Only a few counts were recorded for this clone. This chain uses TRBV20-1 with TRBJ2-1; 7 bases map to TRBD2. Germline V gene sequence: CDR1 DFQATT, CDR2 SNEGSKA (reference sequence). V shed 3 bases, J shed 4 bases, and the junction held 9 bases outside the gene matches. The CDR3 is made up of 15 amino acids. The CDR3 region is CSASQGRGLYNEQFF. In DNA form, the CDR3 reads TGCAGTGCTAGTCAAGGGCGGGGGTTATACAATGAGCAGTTCTTC.

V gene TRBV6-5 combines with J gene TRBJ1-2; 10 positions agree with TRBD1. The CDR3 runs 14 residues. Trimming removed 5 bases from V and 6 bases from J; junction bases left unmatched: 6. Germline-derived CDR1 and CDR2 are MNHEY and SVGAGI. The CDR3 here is CASSNDRGRDGYTF. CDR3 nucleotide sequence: TGTGCCAGCAGTAACGACAGGGGGCGCGATGGCTACACCTTC.

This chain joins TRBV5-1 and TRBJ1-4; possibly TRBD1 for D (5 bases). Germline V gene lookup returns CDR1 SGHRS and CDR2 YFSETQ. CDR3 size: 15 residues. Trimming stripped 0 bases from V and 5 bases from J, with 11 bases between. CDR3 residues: CASSLDPQGNEKLFF. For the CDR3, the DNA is TGCGCCAGCAGCTTGGACCCCCAGGGAAATGAAAAACTGTTTTTT.

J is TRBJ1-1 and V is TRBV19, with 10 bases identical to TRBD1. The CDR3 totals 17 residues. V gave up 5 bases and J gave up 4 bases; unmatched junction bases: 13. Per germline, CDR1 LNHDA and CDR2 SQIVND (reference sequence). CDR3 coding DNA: TGTGCCAGTAGTCCCTGGGACAGGGGAGGTTACGGCACTGAAGCTTTCTTT. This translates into CASSPWDRGGYGTEAFF.

This chain's CDR3 is CASSDRYNSPLHF. The CDR3 DNA reads as TGTGCCAGCAGCGACAGGTATAATTCACCCCTCCACTTT. The chain uses TRBV3-1 (or the pseudogene TRBV3-2) and TRBJ1-6; a possible D gene is TRBD1 (6 bases). Germline CDR1 reads LGHDT; CDR2 reads YNNKEL (reference sequence). The V and J ends lost 5 bases and 4 bases respectively, with 6 bases between them. This CDR3 has 13 residues.

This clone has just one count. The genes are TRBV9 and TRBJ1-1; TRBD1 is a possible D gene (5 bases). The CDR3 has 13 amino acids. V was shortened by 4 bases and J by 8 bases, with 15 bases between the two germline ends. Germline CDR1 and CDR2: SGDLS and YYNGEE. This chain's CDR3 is CASSPVGGEEAFF. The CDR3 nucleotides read TGTGCCAGCAGCCCCGTGGGGGGGGAGGAAGCTTTCTTT.

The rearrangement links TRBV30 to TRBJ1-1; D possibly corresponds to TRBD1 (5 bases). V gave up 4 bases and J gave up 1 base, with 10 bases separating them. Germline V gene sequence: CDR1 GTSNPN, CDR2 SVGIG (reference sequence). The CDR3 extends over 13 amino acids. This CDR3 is CAWTGDGNTEAFF. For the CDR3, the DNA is TGTGCCTGGACGGGGGACGGGAACACTGAAGCTTTCTTT.

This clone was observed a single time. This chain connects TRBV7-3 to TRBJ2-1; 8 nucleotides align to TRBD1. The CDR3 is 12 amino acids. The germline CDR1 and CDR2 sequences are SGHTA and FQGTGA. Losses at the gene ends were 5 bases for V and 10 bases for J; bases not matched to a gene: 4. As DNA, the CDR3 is TGTGCCAGCAGCCTCCGGGACAGGGAGCAGTTCTTC. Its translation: CASSLRDREQFF. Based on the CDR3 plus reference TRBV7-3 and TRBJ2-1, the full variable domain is GAGVSQTPSNKVTEKGKYVELRCDPISGHTALYWYRQSLGQGPEFLIYFQGTGAADDSGLPNDRFFAVRPEGSVSTLKIQRTERGDSAVYLCASSLRDREQFFGPGTRLTVL.

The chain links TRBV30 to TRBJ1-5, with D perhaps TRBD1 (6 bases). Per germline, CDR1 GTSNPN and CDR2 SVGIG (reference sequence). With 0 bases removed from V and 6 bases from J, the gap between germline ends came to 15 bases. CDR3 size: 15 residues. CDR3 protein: CAWSVSGGGSQPQHF. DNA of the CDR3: TGTGCCTGGAGTGTAAGTGGGGGGGGCTCTCAGCCCCAGCATTTT.

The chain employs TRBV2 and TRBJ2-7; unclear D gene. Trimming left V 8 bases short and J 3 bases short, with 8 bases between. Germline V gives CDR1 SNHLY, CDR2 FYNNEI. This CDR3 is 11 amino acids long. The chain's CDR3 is CASLTHYEQYF. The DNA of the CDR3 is TGTGCCAGCCTAACCCACTACGAGCAGTACTTC.

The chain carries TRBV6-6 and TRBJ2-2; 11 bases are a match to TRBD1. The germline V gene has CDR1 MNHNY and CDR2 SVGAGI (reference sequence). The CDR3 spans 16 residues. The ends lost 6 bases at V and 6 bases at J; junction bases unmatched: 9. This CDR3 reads CASSPRGTGGPGELFF. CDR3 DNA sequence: TGTGCCAGCAGCCCCAGGGGGACAGGGGGGCCCGGGGAGCTGTTTTTT.

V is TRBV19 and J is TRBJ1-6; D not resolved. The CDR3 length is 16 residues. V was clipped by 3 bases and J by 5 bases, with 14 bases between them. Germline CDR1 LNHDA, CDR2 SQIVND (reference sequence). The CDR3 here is CASSMGVGSNNSPLHF. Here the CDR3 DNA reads TGTGCCAGTAGTATGGGAGTGGGATCCAATAATTCACCCCTCCACTTT.

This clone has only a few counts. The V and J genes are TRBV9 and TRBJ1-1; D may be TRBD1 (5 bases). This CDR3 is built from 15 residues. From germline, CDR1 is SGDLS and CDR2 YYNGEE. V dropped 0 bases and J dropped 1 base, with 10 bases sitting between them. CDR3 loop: CASSVEEGTNTEAFF. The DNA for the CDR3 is TGTGCCAGCAGCGTAGAGGAGGGGACGAACACTGAAGCTTTCTTT.

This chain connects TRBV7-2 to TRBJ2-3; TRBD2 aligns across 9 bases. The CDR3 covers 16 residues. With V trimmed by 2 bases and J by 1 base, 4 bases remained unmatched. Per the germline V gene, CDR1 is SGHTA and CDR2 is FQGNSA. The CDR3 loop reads CASSLFGGRGTDTQYF. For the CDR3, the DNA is TGTGCCAGCAGCTTATTTGGCGGGAGGGGCACAGATACGCAGTATTTT.

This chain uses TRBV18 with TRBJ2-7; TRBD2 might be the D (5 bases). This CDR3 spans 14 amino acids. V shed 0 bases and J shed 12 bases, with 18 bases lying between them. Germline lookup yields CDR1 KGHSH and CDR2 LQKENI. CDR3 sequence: CASSPPGESAPGYF. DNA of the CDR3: TGTGCCAGCTCACCACCCGGGGAAAGCGCGCCAGGGTACTTC.

The CDR3 is CASSITLWGDRYNEQFF. The CDR3 nucleotides read TGTGCCAGCAGTATTACCCTTTGGGGGGACAGGTACAATGAGCAGTTCTTC. The chain carries TRBV28 and TRBJ2-1; 8 nucleotides line up with TRBD1. The CDR3 runs 17 residues. The V gene end was trimmed by 5 bases and the J gene end by 4 bases; junction bases not matched to a gene: 13. CDR1 and CDR2 from the germline V gene are MDHEN and SYDVKM.

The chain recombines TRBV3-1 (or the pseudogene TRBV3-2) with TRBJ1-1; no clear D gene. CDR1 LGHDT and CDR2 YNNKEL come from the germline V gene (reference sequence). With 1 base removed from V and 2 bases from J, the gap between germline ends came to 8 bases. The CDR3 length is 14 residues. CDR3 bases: TGTGCCAGCAGCCAAGGGTCAGTAAACACTGAAGCTTTCTTT. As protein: CASSQGSVNTEAFF.